This note documents a single T cell receptor (beta chain) sequence. Its target is unknown. This specimen comes from a study of T-cell memory formation after mild COVID-19. Study background: TCR clusters largely stayed donor specific. Study-wide results and limits: Contracting CD4+ clones sat mainly in CM and EM; CD8+ in EMRA. Among clones peaking at day 37 in the second wave, SARS-CoV-2 specificity remained unconfirmed. The finding that pre-infection memory included some responding clones suggested that cross-reactive memory joined.

One entry per CDR3 protein, called by TCRdb with MiXCR from the 5' RACE reads. The sample has roughly 200,000 distinct CDR3 sequences; more than 8% are singletons. This clonotype was sampled from a man between 18 and 29 years old who had mild COVID-19 (a few samples of this study predate the infection). Cell type and time point are not known. Material: PBMCs or a T cell subset sorted from them (not recorded which).

The DNA for the CDR3 is TGTGCCAGCAGTTCAGACAGGTCCCCCACAGATACGCAGTATTTT. This sequence encodes CASSSDRSPTDTQYF. This rearrangement joins TRBV2 to TRBJ2-3, with D possibly matching TRBD1 (6 bases). This CDR3 has 15 residues. With 5 bases removed from V and 2 bases from J, the gap between germline ends came to 14 bases. From germline, CDR1 is SNHLY and CDR2 FYNNEI. The full variable domain, rest sourced from reference TRBV2 and TRBJ2-3, is EPEVTQTPSHQVTQMGQEVILRCVPISNHLYFYWYRQILGQKVEFLVSFYNNEISEKSEIFDDQFSVERPDGSNFTLKIRSTKLEDSAMYFCASSSDRSPTDTQYFGPGTRLTVL.